Given below is one T cell receptor (beta chain) in context. Original handling: It was from reference gene primer amplification that nucleated cell counts were estimated. Generated by immunoSEQ multiplex PCR, the TCRdb table keeps only in-frame clones and is missing some. That table furnishes V, J and clone size, whereas the DNA furnished D and trimming. The sample carries about 210,000 clones, under 95% recorded once. Germline lookup yields CDR1 SGHAT and CDR2 FQDESV (reference sequence). V was pared by 2 bases and J by 0 bases, with 8 bases between. This CDR3 comprises 14 residues. This sample was taken from a study of blood T cell repertoires in COVID-19. Background on the study: Donors in the United States, Italy and Spain gave samples during acute or convalescent COVID-19. T cells, B-cell-depleted T cells, or PBMCs supplied cDNA or gDNA.

The sequence came from a man aged 30 to 39 with acute or convalescent COVID-19. The chain combines TRBV11-1 with TRBJ2-7; D is ambiguous. Specimen: peripheral blood. Written as DNA, the CDR3 is TGTGCCAGCAGCTTAAACCTACCCTCCTACGAGCAGTACTTC. Amino acid sequence: CASSLNLPSYEQYF.